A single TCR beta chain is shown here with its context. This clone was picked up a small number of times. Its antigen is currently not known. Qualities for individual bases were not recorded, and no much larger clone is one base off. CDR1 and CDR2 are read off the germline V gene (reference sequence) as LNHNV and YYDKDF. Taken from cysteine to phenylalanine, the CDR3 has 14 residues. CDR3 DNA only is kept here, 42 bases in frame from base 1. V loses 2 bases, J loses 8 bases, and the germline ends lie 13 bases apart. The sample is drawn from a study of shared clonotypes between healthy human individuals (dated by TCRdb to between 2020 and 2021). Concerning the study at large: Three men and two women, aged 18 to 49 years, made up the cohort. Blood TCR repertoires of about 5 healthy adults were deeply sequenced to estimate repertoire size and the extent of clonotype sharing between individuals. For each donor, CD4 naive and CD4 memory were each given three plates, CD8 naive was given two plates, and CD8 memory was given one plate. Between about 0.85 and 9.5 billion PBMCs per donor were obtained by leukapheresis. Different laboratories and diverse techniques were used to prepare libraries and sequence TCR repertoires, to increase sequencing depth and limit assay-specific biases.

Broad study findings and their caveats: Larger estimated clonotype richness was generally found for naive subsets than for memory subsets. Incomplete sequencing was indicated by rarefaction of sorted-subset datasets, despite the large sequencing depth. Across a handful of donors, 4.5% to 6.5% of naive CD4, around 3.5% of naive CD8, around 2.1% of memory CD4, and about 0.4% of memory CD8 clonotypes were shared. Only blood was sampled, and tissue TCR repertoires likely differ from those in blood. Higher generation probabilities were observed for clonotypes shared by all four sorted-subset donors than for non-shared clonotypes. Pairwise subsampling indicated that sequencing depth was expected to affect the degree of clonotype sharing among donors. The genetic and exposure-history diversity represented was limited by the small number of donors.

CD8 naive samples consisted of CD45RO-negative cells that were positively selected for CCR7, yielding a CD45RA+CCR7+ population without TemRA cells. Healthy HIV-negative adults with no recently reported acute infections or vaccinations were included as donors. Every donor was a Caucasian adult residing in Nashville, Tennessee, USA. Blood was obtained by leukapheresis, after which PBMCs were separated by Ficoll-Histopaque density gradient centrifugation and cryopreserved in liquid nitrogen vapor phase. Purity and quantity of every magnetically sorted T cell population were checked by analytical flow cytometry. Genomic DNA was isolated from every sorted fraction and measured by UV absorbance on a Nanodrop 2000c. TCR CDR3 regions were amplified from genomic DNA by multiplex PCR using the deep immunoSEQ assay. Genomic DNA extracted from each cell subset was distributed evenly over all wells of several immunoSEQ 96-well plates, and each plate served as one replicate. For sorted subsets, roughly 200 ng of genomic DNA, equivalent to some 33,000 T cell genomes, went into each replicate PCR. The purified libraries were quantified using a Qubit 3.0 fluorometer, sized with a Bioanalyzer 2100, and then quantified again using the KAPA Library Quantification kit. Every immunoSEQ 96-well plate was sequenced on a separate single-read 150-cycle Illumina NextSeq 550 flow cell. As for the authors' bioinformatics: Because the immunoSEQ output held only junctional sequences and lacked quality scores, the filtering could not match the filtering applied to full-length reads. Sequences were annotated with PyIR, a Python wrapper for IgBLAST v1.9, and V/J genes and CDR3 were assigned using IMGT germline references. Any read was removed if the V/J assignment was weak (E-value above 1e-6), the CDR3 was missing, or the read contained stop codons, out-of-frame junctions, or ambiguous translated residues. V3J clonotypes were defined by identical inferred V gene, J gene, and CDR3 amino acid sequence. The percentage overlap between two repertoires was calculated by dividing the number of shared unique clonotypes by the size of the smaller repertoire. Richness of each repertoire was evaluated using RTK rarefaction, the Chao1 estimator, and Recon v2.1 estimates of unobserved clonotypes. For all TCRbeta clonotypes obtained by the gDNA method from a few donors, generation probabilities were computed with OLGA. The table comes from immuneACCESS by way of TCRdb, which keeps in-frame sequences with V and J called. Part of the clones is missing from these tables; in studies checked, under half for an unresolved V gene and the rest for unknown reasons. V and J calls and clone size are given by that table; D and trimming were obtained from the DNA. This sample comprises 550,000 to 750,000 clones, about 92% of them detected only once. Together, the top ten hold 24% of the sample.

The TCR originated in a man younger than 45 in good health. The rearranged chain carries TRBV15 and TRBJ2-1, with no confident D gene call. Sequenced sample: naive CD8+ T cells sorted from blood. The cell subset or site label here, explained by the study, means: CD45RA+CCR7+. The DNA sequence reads TGTGCCACCAGCAGACGTGTTCGAGGCTATGAGCAGTTCTTC. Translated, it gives CATSRRVRGYEQFF.